This T cell receptor beta chain was sequenced for a study of long-term antiretroviral therapy in people with HIV. Study-wide results and limits: Controls had broader CDR3 length ranges than HIV repertoires did.

On this clone itself: No antigen is known for it.

immunoSEQ v3.0 was run at survey level. Only in-frame clones appear in the TCRdb table, and some are missing; sequencing was by immunoSEQ multiplex PCR. The data show 24,000 or so clones, about 95% seen once. This specimen consisted of unsorted PBMCs, obtained 4.9 years after starting antiretroviral therapy. The origin of this receptor is a woman in her forties or fifties with HIV.

As DNA, the CDR3 is TGCGCCAGCAGCTTGGAGGTTTATAGCGGATTCAGCACAGATACGCAGTATTTT. This sequence encodes CASSLEVYSGFSTDTQYF. The chain recombines TRBV5-1 with TRBJ2-3; tentative D call: TRBD2 (6 bases). CDR3 size: 18 residues. Trimming pared 0 bases from V and 0 bases from J, leaving 17 bases between. Germline-derived CDR1 and CDR2 are SGHRS and YFSETQ.